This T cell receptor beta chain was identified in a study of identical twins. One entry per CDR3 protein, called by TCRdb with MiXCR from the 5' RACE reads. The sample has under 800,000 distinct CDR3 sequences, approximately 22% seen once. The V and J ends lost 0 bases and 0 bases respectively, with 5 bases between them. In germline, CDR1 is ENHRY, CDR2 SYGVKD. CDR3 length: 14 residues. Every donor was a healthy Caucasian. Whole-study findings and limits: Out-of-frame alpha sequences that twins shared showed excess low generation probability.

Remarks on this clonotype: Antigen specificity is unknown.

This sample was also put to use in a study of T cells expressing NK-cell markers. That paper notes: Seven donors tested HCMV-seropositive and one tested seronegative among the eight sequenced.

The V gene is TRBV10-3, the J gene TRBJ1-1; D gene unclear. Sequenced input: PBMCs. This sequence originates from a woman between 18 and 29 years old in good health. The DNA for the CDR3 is TGTGCCATCAGTGAGTCTTTGGTGAACACTGAAGCTTTCTTT. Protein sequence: CAISESLVNTEAFF.